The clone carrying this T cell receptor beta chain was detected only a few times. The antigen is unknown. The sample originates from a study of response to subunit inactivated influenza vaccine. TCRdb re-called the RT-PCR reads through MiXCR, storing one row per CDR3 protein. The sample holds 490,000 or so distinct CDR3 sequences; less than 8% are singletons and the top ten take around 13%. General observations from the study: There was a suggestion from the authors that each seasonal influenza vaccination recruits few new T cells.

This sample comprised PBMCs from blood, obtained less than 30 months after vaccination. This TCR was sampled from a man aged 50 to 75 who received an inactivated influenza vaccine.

As DNA, the CDR3 is TGTGCCAGCAGTTTGGTAGCGGGAGAGCAGTTCTTC. Amino acid sequence: CASSLVAGEQFF. V is TRBV12-3 or TRBV12-4 and J is TRBJ2-1, with TRBD2 matching 8 bases. The CDR3 consists of 12 residues. V was clipped by 3 bases and J by 10 bases; unmatched bases: 2.